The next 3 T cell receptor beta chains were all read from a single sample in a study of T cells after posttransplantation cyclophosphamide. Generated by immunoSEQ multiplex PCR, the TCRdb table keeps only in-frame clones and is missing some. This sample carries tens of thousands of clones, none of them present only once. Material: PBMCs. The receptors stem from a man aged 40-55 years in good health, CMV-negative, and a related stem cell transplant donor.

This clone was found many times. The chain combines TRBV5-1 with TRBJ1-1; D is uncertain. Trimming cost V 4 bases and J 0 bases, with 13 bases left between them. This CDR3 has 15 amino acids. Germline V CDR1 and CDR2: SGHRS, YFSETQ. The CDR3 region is CASSPWRRVNTEAFF. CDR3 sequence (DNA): TGCGCCAGCAGCCCGTGGAGGAGGGTGAACACTGAAGCTTTCTTT.

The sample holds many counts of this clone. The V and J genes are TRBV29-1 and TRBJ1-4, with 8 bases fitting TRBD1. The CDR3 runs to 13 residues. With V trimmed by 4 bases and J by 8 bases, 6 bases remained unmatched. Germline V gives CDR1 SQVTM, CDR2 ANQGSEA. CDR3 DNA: TGCAGCGTTGGCCGACAGGGGAACGAAAAACTGTTTTTT. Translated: CSVGRQGNEKLFF. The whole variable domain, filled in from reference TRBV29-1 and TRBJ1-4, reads SAVISQKPSRDICQRGTSLTIQCQVDSQVTMMFWYRQQPGQSLTLIATANQGSEATYESGFVIDKFPISRPNLTFSTLTVSNMSPEDSSIYLCSVGRQGNEKLFFGSGTQLSVL.

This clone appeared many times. CDR3 DNA: TGTGCCAGCAGTGAAGCGCAAGGGGGGAACACTGAAGCTTTCTTT. This codes for CASSEAQGGNTEAFF. V is TRBV6-1 and J is TRBJ1-1; D perhaps matches TRBD1 (6 bases). With 0 bases removed from V and 1 base from J, the gap between germline ends came to 9 bases. Germline CDR1 reads MNHNS; CDR2 reads SASEGT. This CDR3 comprises 15 residues.